A selection of T cell receptor beta chains follows, all from one sample in a study of blood T cell repertoires in COVID-19. Here immunoSEQ multiplex PCR was the method, and the copy in TCRdb shows in-frame clones only, minus some. The table lists 250,000 or so clones, over 75% of them singletons. Sequenced sample: peripheral blood. The source is a man aged 25 to 40 who had recovered from COVID-19. CDR3s include the opening cysteine and the closing phenylalanine or tryptophan. Size values are once, few and many counts, or a class for expanded clones, and some rows have none.

clone size,J gene,V gene,CDR3 protein
.,TRBJ1-2,TRBV2,CASSEENYGYTF
.,TRBJ2-7,TRBV11-2,CASSSPQGWYEQYF
.,TRBJ1-1,TRBV12-3/TRBV12-4,CASSPPLREAFF
few,TRBJ2-2,TRBV27,CASTRLAGSTGELFF
.,TRBJ1-3,TRBV5-1,CASSLEGQGYGNTIYF
.,TRBJ2-3,TRBV7-8,CASSYPGQGVDTQYF
.,TRBJ1-1,TRBV5-1,CASSLAGPLGMNTEAFF
.,TRBJ2-1,TRBV6-5,CASERAGVNNEQFF
once,TRBJ1-2,TRBV3-1/TRBV3-2,CASSQDWGEGYTF
.,TRBJ2-4,TRBV7-8,CASSLVQAGRKNIQYF
.,TRBJ2-5,TRBV6-6,CASGTGGETQYF
.,TRBJ1-5,TRBV18,CASSPQGIGQPQHF
.,TRBJ2-3,TRBV28,CASSLNRNSDTQYF
.,TRBJ2-3,TRBV6-5,CASRLVGLTDTQYF
few,TRBJ1-5,TRBV6-1,CASSEGTVNQPQHF
.,TRBJ2-1,TRBV19,CASSILGTGAGNEQFF
many,TRBJ1-6,TRBV5-1,CASSARDSDNSPLHF
.,TRBJ2-5,TRBV2,CASGTSVRETQYF
.,TRBJ2-1,TRBV5-5,CASSLGGSRREQFF
.,TRBJ1-6,TRBV3-1/TRBV3-2,CASSHRVGVEPLHF
.,TRBJ1-5,TRBV6-6,CASSYWGESNQPQHF
.,TRBJ2-3,TRBV7-2,CASSLDPRGTASPTDTQYF
once,TRBJ1-5,TRBV28,CASRPGQSSNQPQHF
.,TRBJ1-6,TRBV7-8,CASRLSSQGLNSPLHF
.,TRBJ2-5,TRBV7-2,CASSKGHPETQYF
.,TRBJ2-3,TRBV12-3/TRBV12-4,CASSSGGTVAQYF
.,TRBJ2-1,TRBV7-3,CASSEGLGTMEQFF
.,TRBJ1-1,TRBV7-9,CAGLNPGQDAFF
.,TRBJ2-1,TRBV29-1,CSVEGQGPSSPYNEQFF
.,TRBJ1-1,TRBV6-5,CASSYTADANTEAFF
.,TRBJ1-2,TRBV29-1,CSVGVRQDRNYGYTF
.,TRBJ1-6,TRBV19,CASSPGEWNNSPLHF
.,TRBJ1-1,TRBV2,CASSPGTGIGAFF
.,TRBJ1-1,TRBV19,CASNRGGNTEAFF
.,TRBJ2-3,TRBV7-6,CASSLRFGDRAKDTQYF
.,TRBJ2-7,TRBV7-9,CASSPPSSYEQYF
.,TRBJ1-5,TRBV7-8,CASAGAPGEPQHF
.,TRBJ1-2,TRBV27,CASSLGTGGDGYTF
.,TRBJ2-2,TRBV6-5,CASRTGYNGGELFF
.,TRBJ2-7,TRBV6-1,CASSERYNYEQYF
.,TRBJ2-1,TRBV6-6,CASSYAGPDYNEQFF
.,TRBJ1-2,TRBV27,CASSLSRQTGNYGYTF
once,TRBJ2-5,TRBV18,CASSPPSPPETQYF
.,TRBJ2-3,TRBV9,CASSVALDTQYF
.,TRBJ2-3,TRBV27,CASSLSWRDTQYF
.,TRBJ1-1,TRBV6-5,CASRSEGINTEAFF
.,TRBJ2-4,TRBV2,CASSEALREPRIQYF
.,TRBJ1-2,TRBV28,CASRTAQGLGYTF
few,TRBJ2-1,TRBV14,CASSQDWAGGHEQFF
once,TRBJ2-5,TRBV5-1,CASSLEGTGGETQYF
.,TRBJ2-3,TRBV29-1,CSVTLGFGGGAGDTQYF
.,TRBJ2-3,TRBV7-3,CASSRQAGAFTDTQYF
.,TRBJ2-7,TRBV6-1,CASSESHNQGFYEQYF
.,TRBJ2-2,TRBV10-3,CAISLDRNTGELFF
once,TRBJ2-5,TRBV7-9,CASSLMSDRGRETQYF
few,TRBJ2-5,TRBV4-2,CASRPSGGGAETQYF
.,TRBJ1-5,TRBV19,CATTRQGGQPQHF
.,TRBJ2-3,TRBV9,CASSVDVAGGLDTQYF
.,TRBJ1-2,TRBV5-1,CASSPGTGGVGYTF